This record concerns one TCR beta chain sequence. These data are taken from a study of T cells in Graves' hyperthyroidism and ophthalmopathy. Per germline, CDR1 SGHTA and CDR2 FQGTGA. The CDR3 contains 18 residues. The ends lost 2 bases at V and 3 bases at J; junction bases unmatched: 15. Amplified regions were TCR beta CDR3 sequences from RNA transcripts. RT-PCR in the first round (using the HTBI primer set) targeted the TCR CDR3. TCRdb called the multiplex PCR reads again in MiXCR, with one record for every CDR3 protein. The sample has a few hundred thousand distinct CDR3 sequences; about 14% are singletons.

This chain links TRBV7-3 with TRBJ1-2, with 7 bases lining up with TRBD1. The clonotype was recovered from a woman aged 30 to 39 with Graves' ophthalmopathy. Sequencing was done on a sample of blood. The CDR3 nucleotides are TGTGCCAGCAGCTTAGGGAATAACAGTAGGGGGCGCTACTATGGCTACACCTTC. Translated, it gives CASSLGNNSRGRYYGYTF. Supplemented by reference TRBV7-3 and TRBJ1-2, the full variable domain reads GAGVSQTPSNKVTEKGKYVELRCDPISGHTALYWYRQSLGQGPEFLIYFQGTGAADDSGLPNDRFFAVRPEGSVSTLKIQRTERGDSAVYLCASSLGNNSRGRYYGYTFGSGTRLTVV.